These T cell receptor beta chains were read from a single sample in a study of blood T cell repertoires in COVID-19. Generated by immunoSEQ multiplex PCR, the TCRdb table keeps only in-frame clones and is missing some. The sample includes around 300,000 clones, 70% to 90% of them seen just once. Material: PBMCs or T cells enriched from blood (not recorded which). These receptors were taken from a woman aged 55-69 years in a cohort exposed to, infected with or recovered from COVID-19 (not recorded which). Each CDR3 is given with its conserved first and last residue. A D gene is named only where the DNA matches it firmly. For some rows the clone size is stated as once, few or many, or as a class when expanded; others skip it.

size | J | V | D | CDR3 | DNA
- | TRBJ1-1 | TRBV20-1 | - | CSALFMVEAFF | TGCAGTGCCCTATTTATGGTAGAGGCTTTCTTT
- | TRBJ2-6 | TRBV7-3 | - | CASSPVAVDYSGANVLTF | TGTGCCAGCAGCCCCGTGGCGGTCGACTACTCTGGGGCCAACGTCCTGACTTTC
- | TRBJ2-3 | TRBV5-4 | - | CASSLAYADTQYF | TGTGCCAGCAGCTTGGCCTACGCAGATACGCAGTATTTT
- | TRBJ1-2 | TRBV5-6 | - | CASSLVGSGYTF | TGTGCCAGCAGCCTCGTCGGTTCTGGCTACACCTTC
- | TRBJ1-5 | TRBV19 | TRBD1 | CASSIQQGRNQPQHF | TGTGCCAGTAGTATACAACAGGGGCGCAATCAGCCCCAGCATTTT
- | TRBJ2-1 | TRBV11-2 | TRBD1 | CASWDRGRGSGYNEQFF | TGTGCCAGTTGGGACAGGGGGCGGGGTAGCGGTTACAATGAGCAGTTCTTC
- | TRBJ2-2 | TRBV9 | - | CASSVFTGVGTGELFF | TGTGCCAGCAGCGTTTTTACGGGAGTTGGCACCGGGGAGCTGTTTTTT
- | TRBJ1-4 | TRBV4-3 | - | CASSQAYRATNEKLFF | TGCGCCAGCAGCCAAGCATACCGGGCAACTAATGAAAAACTGTTTTTT
- | TRBJ2-7 | TRBV29-1 | TRBD2 | CSVDGRREGSYEQYF | TGCAGCGTTGATGGAAGGCGGGAGGGTTCCTACGAGCAGTACTTC
once | TRBJ1-3 | TRBV5-1 | TRBD1 | CASSFSRGYGNTIYF | TGCGCCAGCAGCTTCTCCAGGGGGTACGGAAACACCATATATTTT
- | TRBJ2-3 | TRBV3-1/TRBV3-2 | TRBD2 | CASSQDGYPRGVDTQYF | TGTGCCAGCAGCCAAGATGGGTACCCACGGGGGGTGGATACGCAGTATTTT
- | TRBJ2-7 | TRBV7-2 | - | CAVEMGGPYEQYF | TGTGCCGTCGAGATGGGGGGGCCCTACGAGCAGTACTTC
- | TRBJ2-1 | TRBV25-1 | TRBD2 | CASSPRLAGDRNEQFF | TGTGCCAGCAGCCCCCGACTAGCGGGAGACAGGAATGAGCAGTTCTTC
- | TRBJ2-3 | TRBV6-5 | - | CASRSGGTGTDTQYF | TGTGCCAGCAGATCGGGGGGGACAGGCACAGATACGCAGTATTTT
- | TRBJ2-1 | TRBV7-9 | - | CASSLGSELNNEQFF | TGTGCCAGCAGCTTAGGTAGCGAATTAAACAATGAGCAGTTCTTC
- | TRBJ1-6 | TRBV28 | TRBD1 | CASSWTGVVNSPLHF | TGTGCCAGCAGTTGGACAGGGGTGGTCAATTCACCCCTCCACTTT
- | TRBJ1-5 | TRBV7-9 | TRBD1 | CASSSGTAYQPQHF | TGTGCCAGCAGCTCCGGGACAGCCTATCAGCCCCAGCATTTT
- | TRBJ1-2 | TRBV30 | - | CAWSRGGYGYTF | TGTGCCTGGAGTCGAGGGGGCTATGGCTACACCTTC
- | TRBJ2-3 | TRBV19 | TRBD2 | CASSGAGLALTDTQYF | TGTGCCAGTAGTGGGGCGGGACTAGCGTTGACAGATACGCAGTATTTT
few | TRBJ2-5 | TRBV29-1 | TRBD1 | CSVSTGRETQYF | TGCAGCGTATCGACAGGGCGCGAGACCCAGTACTTC
- | TRBJ2-1 | TRBV20-1 | - | CSASVENEQFF | TGCAGTGCTAGTGTGGAGAATGAGCAGTTCTTC
- | TRBJ2-3 | TRBV4-3 | - | CASSQDAGPTTDTQYF | TGCGCCAGCAGCCAGGACGCGGGACCTACCACAGATACGCAGTATTTT
- | TRBJ2-7 | TRBV7-9 | TRBD1 | CASSLGAGGSYEQYF | TGTGCCAGCAGCTTAGGGGCAGGGGGTTCCTACGAGCAGTACTTC
- | TRBJ1-1 | TRBV6-5 | - | CASSRQVTNTEAFF | TGTGCCAGCAGTAGACAGGTGACAAACACTGAAGCTTTCTTT
once | TRBJ1-2 | TRBV27 | TRBD1 | CASGMWDRVDGYTF | TGTGCCAGCGGTATGTGGGACAGGGTTGATGGCTACACCTTC
- | TRBJ1-2 | TRBV6-5 | TRBD1 | CASRSRQGINYGYTF | TGTGCCAGCAGGTCGAGACAGGGGATTAACTATGGCTACACCTTC
- | TRBJ2-3 | TRBV9 | TRBD2 | CASSVGGSGRWRDTQYF | TGTGCCAGCAGCGTAGGGGGTAGCGGGAGGTGGAGAGATACGCAGTATTTT
- | TRBJ1-2 | TRBV7-9 | TRBD1 | CASSPGGPNYGYTF | TGTGCCAGCAGCCCAGGGGGCCCCAACTATGGCTACACCTTC
- | TRBJ2-7 | TRBV23-1 | - | CASSQTQDGSEQYF | TGCGCCAGCAGTCAAACACAGGACGGGAGCGAGCAGTACTTC
once | TRBJ2-1 | TRBV6-6 | - | CASSYSRRDEQFF | TGTGCCAGCAGTTACTCGAGGCGGGATGAGCAGTTCTTC
- | TRBJ2-5 | TRBV2 | TRBD1 | CASSELRDRGPHRETQYF | TGTGCCAGCAGTGAATTAAGGGACAGGGGGCCGCATCGGGAGACCCAGTACTTC
- | TRBJ2-7 | TRBV7-8 | TRBD2 | CASSGFREGYEQYF | TGTGCCAGCAGCGGCTTTCGGGAGGGCTACGAGCAGTACTTC
once | TRBJ2-1 | TRBV11-3 | TRBD2 | CASSLDPMRLAVNEQFF | TGTGCCAGCAGCTTAGACCCCATGCGACTAGCGGTGAATGAGCAGTTCTTC
- | TRBJ2-5 | TRBV7-3 | TRBD1 | CASSLDREETQYF | TGTGCCAGCAGCTTAGACAGGGAAGAGACCCAGTACTTC
- | TRBJ2-5 | TRBV18 | TRBD1 | CASSPSGGETQYF | TGTGCCAGCTCACCATCAGGGGGAGAGACCCAGTACTTC
once | TRBJ1-2 | TRBV6-5 | TRBD1 | CASDRDRGGYGYTF | TGTGCCAGCGACAGGGACAGGGGAGGCTATGGCTACACCTTC
- | TRBJ1-5 | TRBV6-6 | TRBD1 | CASSPIRRQGMNQPQHF | TGTGCCAGCAGTCCTATACGCCGACAGGGTATGAATCAGCCCCAGCATTTT
- | TRBJ2-5 | TRBV7-3 | TRBD2 | CASSSSGLAGMKTQYF | TGTGCCAGCAGCTCCTCGGGACTAGCGGGTATGAAGACCCAGTACTTC
- | TRBJ2-1 | TRBV4-1 | TRBD2 | CASSQGSGRVSYNEQFF | TGCGCCAGCAGCCAGGGGAGCGGGAGGGTCTCCTACAATGAGCAGTTCTTC
- | TRBJ2-1 | TRBV18 | TRBD2 | CASSPMGLAGGPHNEQFF | TGTGCCAGCTCACCGATGGGACTAGCGGGAGGGCCCCACAATGAGCAGTTCTTC
- | TRBJ2-3 | TRBV27 | - | CASSLFGGGDTQYF | TGTGCCAGCAGTTTATTCGGGGGAGGAGATACGCAGTATTTT
once | TRBJ2-2 | TRBV7-3 | - | CASSPWTTNTGELFF | TGTGCCAGCAGCCCCTGGACAACTAACACCGGGGAGCTGTTTTTT
- | TRBJ2-1 | TRBV29-1 | - | CSGLDYSEQFF | TGCAGCGGTCTCGACTATAGCGAGCAGTTCTTC
- | TRBJ2-1 | TRBV15 | - | CATSPEPYYNEQFF | TGTGCCACCAGCCCTGAGCCCTACTACAATGAGCAGTTCTTC
- | TRBJ1-3 | TRBV5-1 | - | CASSRTGSQTGNTIYF | TGCGCCAGCAGCAGAACAGGGTCCCAGACTGGAAACACCATATATTTT
- | TRBJ1-5 | TRBV28 | TRBD1 | CASSSGTGFFQPQHF | TGTGCCAGCAGTTCTGGGACAGGGTTTTTTCAGCCCCAGCATTTT
- | TRBJ2-2 | TRBV18 | - | CASSPKVGGGDTGELFF | TGTGCCAGCTCACCAAAAGTAGGAGGGGGCGACACCGGGGAGCTGTTTTTT